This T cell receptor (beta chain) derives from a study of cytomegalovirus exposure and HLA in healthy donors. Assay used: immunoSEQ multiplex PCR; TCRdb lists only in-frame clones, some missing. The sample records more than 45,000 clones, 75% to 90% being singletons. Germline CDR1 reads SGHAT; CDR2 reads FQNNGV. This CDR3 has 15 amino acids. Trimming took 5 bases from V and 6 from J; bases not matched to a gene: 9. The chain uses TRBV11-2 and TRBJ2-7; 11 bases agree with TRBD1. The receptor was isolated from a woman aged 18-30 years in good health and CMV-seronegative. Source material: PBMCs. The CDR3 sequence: CASSQIPGQGGEQYF. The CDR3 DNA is TGTGCCAGCAGCCAAATCCCGGGACAGGGGGGCGAGCAGTACTTC. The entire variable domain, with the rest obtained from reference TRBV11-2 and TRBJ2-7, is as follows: EAGVAQSPRYKIIEKRQSVAFWCNPISGHATLYWYQQILGQGPKLLIQFQNNGVVDDSQLPKDRFSAERLKGVDSTLKIQPAKLEDSAVYLCASSQIPGQGGEQYFGPGTRLTVT.